The TCR beta chain under discussion was sequenced for a study of CD8 T cells in ankylosing spondylitis. There are many counts of this clonotype. Antigen specificity is unknown. The junction shows a germline mismatch at one end, possibly a read error. CDR3 length equals 12 residues. CDR1 and CDR2 (germline): DFQATT, SNEGSKA (reference sequence). TCRdb reanalysed the 5' RACE reads using MiXCR and keeps one entry per CDR3 protein. The repertoire holds about 220,000 distinct CDR3 sequences, with 6% to 8% as singletons. Study results and limitations: The disease-linked clones had a CD8+ phenotype and low blood frequencies. Roughly eight highly homologous variants made up a TCR beta motif that seemed to typify ankylosing spondylitis blood. Clones tied to disease were said to be significantly enriched in matched ankylosing spondylitis synovial fluid.

This clonotype was obtained from a male donor with ankylosing spondylitis. J is TRBJ1-2 and V is TRBV20-1; D perhaps matches TRBD1 (5 bases). Sequenced: blood, either unsorted or a sorted T cell fraction (not recorded which). As DNA, the CDR3 is TGCAGTGCTAGGGGTACCGGGACGCCTAACGCCTTC. Encoded protein: CSARGTGTPNAF.